This T cell receptor beta chain was identified in a study of CXCR3 chemokines and chemotherapy response in bladder cancer. Germline V lookup: CDR1 DFQATT, CDR2 SNEGSKA (reference sequence). This CDR3 spans 12 amino acids. V was clipped by 2 bases and J by 4 bases, with 8 bases between them. This clonotype was counted between two and nine times. MiXCR was run by TCRdb on the PCR reads, yielding one entry per CDR3 protein. The sample contains 8,600 or so distinct CDR3 sequences, under 25% of which appear only once. The J gene is TRBJ1-2, the V gene TRBV20-1; TRBD1 might be the D (5 bases). The TCR comes from a human donor with bladder cancer that did not respond to neoadjuvant chemotherapy. The biological material was taken from a patient whose treatment included neoadjuvant chemotherapy. In DNA, the CDR3 is TGCAGTGCTAGAAGGGACGGCTATGGCTACACCTTC. As protein: CSARRDGYGYTF.